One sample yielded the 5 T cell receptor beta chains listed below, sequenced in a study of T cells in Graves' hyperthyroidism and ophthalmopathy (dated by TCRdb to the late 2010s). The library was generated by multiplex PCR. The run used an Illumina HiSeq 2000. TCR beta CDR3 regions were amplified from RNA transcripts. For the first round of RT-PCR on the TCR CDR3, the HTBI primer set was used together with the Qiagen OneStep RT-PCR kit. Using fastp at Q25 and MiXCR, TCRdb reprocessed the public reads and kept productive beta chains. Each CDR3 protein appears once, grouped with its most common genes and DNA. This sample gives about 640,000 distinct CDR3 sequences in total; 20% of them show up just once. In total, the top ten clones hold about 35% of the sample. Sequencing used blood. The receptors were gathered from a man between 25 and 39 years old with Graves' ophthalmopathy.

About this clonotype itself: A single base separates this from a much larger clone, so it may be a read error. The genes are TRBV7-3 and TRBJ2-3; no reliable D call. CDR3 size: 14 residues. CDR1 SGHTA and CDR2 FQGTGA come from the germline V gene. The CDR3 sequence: CTSSLTSDTDTQYF. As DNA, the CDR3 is TGTACCAGCAGCTTAACCTCAGATACAGATACGCAGTATTTT.

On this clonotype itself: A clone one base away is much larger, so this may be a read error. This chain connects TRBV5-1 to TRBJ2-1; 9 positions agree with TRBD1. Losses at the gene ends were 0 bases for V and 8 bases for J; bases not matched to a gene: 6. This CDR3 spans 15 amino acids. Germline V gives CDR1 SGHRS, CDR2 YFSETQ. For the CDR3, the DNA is TGCGCCAGCAGCTTGGAAGGGACAGGGAGTGATGAGCAGTTCTTC. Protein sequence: CASSLEGTGSDEQFF.

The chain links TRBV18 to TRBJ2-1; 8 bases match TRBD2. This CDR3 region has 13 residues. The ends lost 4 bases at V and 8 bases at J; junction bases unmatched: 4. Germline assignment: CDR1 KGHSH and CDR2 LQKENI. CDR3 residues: CASSRDGGDEQFF. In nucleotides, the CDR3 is TGTGCCAGCTCACGGGACGGGGGGGATGAGCAGTTCTTC. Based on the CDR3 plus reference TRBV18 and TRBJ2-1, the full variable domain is NAGVMQNPRHLVRRRGQEARLRCSPMKGHSHVYWYRQLPEEGLKFMVYLQKENIIDESGMPKERFSAEFPKEGPSILRIQQVVRGDSAAYFCASSRDGGDEQFFGPGTRLTVL.

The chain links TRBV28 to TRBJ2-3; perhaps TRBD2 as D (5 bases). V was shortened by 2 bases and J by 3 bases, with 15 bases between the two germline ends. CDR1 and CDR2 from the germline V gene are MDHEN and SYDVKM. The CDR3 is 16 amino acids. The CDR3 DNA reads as TGTGCCAGCAGTTTAGCGGAGGTAGGCGGGACAGATACGCAGTATTTT. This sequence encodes CASSLAEVGGTDTQYF.

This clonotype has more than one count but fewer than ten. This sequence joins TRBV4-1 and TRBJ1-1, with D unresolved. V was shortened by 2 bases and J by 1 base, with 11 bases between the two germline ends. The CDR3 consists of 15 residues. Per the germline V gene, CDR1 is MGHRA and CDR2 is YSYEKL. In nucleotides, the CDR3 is TGCGCCAGCAGCCAACCCGGCCCGGGGAACACTGAAGCTTTCTTT. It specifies CASSQPGPGNTEAFF.